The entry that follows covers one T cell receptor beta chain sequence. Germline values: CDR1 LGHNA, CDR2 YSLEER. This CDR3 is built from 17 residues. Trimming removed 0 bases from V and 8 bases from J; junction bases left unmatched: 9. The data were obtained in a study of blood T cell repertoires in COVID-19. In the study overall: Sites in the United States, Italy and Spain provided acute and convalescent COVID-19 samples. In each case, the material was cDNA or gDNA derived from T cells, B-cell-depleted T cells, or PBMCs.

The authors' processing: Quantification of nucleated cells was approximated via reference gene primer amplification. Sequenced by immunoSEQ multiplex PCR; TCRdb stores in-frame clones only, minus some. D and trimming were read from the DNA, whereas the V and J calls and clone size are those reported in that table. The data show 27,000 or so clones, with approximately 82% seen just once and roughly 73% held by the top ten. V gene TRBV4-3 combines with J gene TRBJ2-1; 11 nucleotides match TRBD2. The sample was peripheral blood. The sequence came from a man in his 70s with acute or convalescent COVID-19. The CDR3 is CASSQDGLAGGGDEQFF. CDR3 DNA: TGCGCCAGCAGCCAAGATGGGCTAGCGGGGGGTGGGGATGAGCAGTTCTTC.